The clone carrying this TCR beta chain appeared a few times. Antigen specificity is unknown. The source of the sample is a study of T-cell memory formation after mild COVID-19. Study overall: Across donors, TCR clusters were largely donor specific. Study-level results: From day 15 to 85, contracting clones were balanced between CD4 and CD8, whereas later expanders leaned toward CD4+.

Each CDR3 protein is one row after TCRdb ran MiXCR on the 5' RACE reads. This table has 50,000 or so distinct CDR3 sequences, 25% to 30% appearing once. CDR1 MNHEY and CDR2 SMNVEV come from the germline V gene (reference sequence). V lost 0 bases and J lost 2; bases outside the gene matches: 1. This CDR3 has 15 amino acids. The chain is built from TRBV27 and TRBJ2-7, with 10 nucleotides matching TRBD1. Material for sequencing was PBMCs or a T cell subset sorted from them (not recorded which). The clonotype originates from a man younger than 35 who had mild COVID-19 (a few samples of this study predate the infection). Cell type and time point are not known. CDR3 sequence reads: CASSLSGTGAYEQYV. CDR3 in DNA: TGTGCCAGCAGTTTATCGGGGACAGGGGCCTACGAGCAGTACGTC.